Here is one T cell receptor beta chain with its context. Its antigen specificity is not known. No per-base quality is available; no much larger clone lies one base away. Moderately to severely active disease, a Clinical Activity Score of at least 3, a NOSPECS grade of at least 4, and a duration under 3 months were present in ophthalmopathy patients. The study excluded patients with uncontrolled infections, other autoimmune diseases, pregnancy or lactation. Diagnoses were established on the basis of clinical symptoms, serum thyroxine and TRAb, thyroid ultrasound, and orbital computed tomography. PBMCs were separated from about 10 ml of fresh peripheral blood using Ficoll-Paque density gradient centrifugation. Total RNA was extracted using Trizol reagent, and RNA quality was assessed on an Agilent 2100 Bioanalyzer. The TCR beta CDR3 regions were amplified from the RNA transcripts. For the first round of RT-PCR on the TCR CDR3, the HTBI primer set was used together with the Qiagen OneStep RT-PCR kit. The libraries were constructed in a second round of multiplex PCR and then size-selected and purified. The libraries were sequenced on an Illumina HiSeq2000 using paired-end 100 bp reads. The original pipeline was this. SOAPnuke was used to process the raw data, with reads discarded if the reads contained adapters or uncalled bases, had a mean Phred below 15, or lacked an exact constant-primer or identifier match. COPE v1.2.5 was used to merge high-quality paired reads, and clonotypes were defined as unique nucleotide sequences. Clonotypes were aligned to IMGT TRBV, TRBD and TRBJ reference segments using MiTCR v1.1. Only V-J combinations with frequency above 0.0001, covering 99.2% of repertoires, were analysed. The TCS score was defined as F50 (clonal expansion) divided by E x V (chaos), with BLOSUM62-based TCRdist calculated between CDR3 peptides within each V-J. Welch's t-statistics and random forest reduced several hundred V-J features to some 14, which were used in a naive Bayes classifier (R e1071). Clones were called with MiXCR by TCRdb after fastp trimmed the public reads at Q25, and only in-frame beta chains were retained. Rows merge per CDR3 protein into single entries with the most common DNA and genes. The V and J calls here are based on TCRdb, not the publication. This sample comprises almost 250,000 distinct CDR3 sequences, about 25% of them detected only once. About 40% of the sample is taken by the ten largest.

This record comes from a study of T cells in Graves' hyperthyroidism and ophthalmopathy (dated by TCRdb to between 2017 and 2020). Study-wide context: Peripheral blood samples were taken at the time of initial diagnosis, prior to any treatment. A discovery cohort of about 95 patients, roughly 45 with Graves' ophthalmopathy and 55 to 60 with stable Graves' hyperthyroidism, was used to find distinguishing TCR V-J signatures. Prospective prediction of ophthalmopathy was tested in an independent validation cohort consisting of roughly 20 hyperthyroidism patients and some 16 patients who later progressed to ophthalmopathy. The 95 to 100 discovery patients were randomly divided into training and test sets at a 7:3 ratio. Thyroid tissue and blood T-cell repertoires from several Graves' hyperthyroidism patients were also compared in the study. After sampling, hyperthyroidism patients received methimazole starting at 30 mg daily, and ophthalmopathy patients received high-dose intravenous methylprednisolone. The paper describes TCR Vbeta CDR3 sequencing of 135 peripheral blood samples, made up of roughly 45 ophthalmopathy patients, around 78 hyperthyroidism patients and 17 progressor patients.

Overall study outcomes, separate from this receptor: Sample size was not statistically predetermined, and investigators were not blinded to group allocation. A model built on a 13 V-J signature distinguished ophthalmopathy from stable hyperthyroidism, reaching roughly 88% sensitivity and about 81% specificity in cross-validation and 80%/75% in testing. Most expanded thyroid clonotypes (frequency above 0.001) were also detected in blood, suggesting blood repertoires may reflect thyroid immune responses. In validation, progression to ophthalmopathy was predicted by the model with 70.59% sensitivity and about 72% specificity, a median of about 6 months before onset.

V and J are trimmed by 3 bases and 6 bases, and the gene matches miss 12 bases of the junction. The CDR3 has 17 amino acids, counting the end cysteine and phenylalanine. The DNA shown is the 51-base CDR3, in frame from base 1. The germline V gene provides CDR1 KGHSH and CDR2 LQKENI. The sample consisted of blood. The sequence was collected from a woman aged 40 to 55 with Graves' ophthalmopathy. This chain is built from TRBV18 and TRBJ2-7; 12 of the junction bases match TRBD1. The CDR3 here reads CASSPRKGGTGGSEQYF. The nucleotide sequence reads as follows: TGTGCCAGCTCACCCCGAAAGGGAGGGACAGGGGGCTCCGAGCAGTACTTC. Extended through the reference TRBV18 and TRBJ2-7 proteins, this CDR3 yields the full variable domain: NAGVMQNPRHLVRRRGQEARLRCSPMKGHSHVYWYRQLPEEGLKFMVYLQKENIIDESGMPKERFSAEFPKEGPSILRIQQVVRGDSAAYFCASSPRKGGTGGSEQYFGPGTRLTVT.